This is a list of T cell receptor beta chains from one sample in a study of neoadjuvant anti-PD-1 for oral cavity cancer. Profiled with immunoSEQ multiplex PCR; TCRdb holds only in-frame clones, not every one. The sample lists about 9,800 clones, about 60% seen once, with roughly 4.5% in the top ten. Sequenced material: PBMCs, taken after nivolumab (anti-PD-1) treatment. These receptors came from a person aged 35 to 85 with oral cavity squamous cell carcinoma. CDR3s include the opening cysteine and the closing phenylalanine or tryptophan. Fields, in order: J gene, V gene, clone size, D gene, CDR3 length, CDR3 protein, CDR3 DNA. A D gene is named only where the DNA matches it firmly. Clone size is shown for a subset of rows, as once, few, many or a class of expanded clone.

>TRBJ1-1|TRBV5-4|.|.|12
CASIAGNTEAFF
TGTGCCAGCATAGCCGGGAACACTGAAGCTTTCTTT
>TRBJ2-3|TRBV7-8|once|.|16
CASSPGVASGTDTQYF
TGTGCCAGCAGCCCCGGGGTAGCCAGTGGCACAGATACGCAGTATTTT
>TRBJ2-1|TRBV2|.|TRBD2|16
CASSPSSGGAYNEQFF
TGTGCCAGCAGTCCCTCGAGCGGGGGGGCGTATAATGAGCAGTTCTTC
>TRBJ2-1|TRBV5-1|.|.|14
CASSFGRAYNEQFF
TGCGCCAGCAGCTTTGGAAGGGCCTACAATGAGCAGTTCTTC
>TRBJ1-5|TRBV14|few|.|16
CASSRGGTGGNQPQHF
TGTGCCAGCAGCCGGGGGGGTACCGGAGGCAATCAGCCCCAGCATTTT
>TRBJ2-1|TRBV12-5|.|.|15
CASGPGQSSYNEQFF
TGTGCTAGTGGGCCCGGACAGAGCTCCTACAATGAGCAGTTCTTC
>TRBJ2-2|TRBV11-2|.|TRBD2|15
CASSHSGGAPGELFF
TGTGCCAGCAGCCATAGCGGGGGGGCCCCCGGGGAGCTGTTTTTT
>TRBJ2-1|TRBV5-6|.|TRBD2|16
CASSLRGGSSYNEQFF
TGTGCCAGCAGCTTGAGAGGCGGGAGCTCCTACAATGAGCAGTTCTTC
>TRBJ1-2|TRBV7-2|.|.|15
CASSLQADTNYGYTF
TGTGCCAGCAGCTTACAGGCGGACACCAACTATGGCTACACCTTC
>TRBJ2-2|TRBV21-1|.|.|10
CASSKIRLFF
TGTGCCAGCAGCAAGATTAGGCTGTTTTTT
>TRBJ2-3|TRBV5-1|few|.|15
CASSFGSVGSDTQYF
TGCGCCAGCAGCTTCGGGAGCGTCGGGTCAGATACGCAGTATTTT
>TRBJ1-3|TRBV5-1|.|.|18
CASSLDVQGGSSGNTIYF
TGCGCCAGCAGCTTGGATGTTCAGGGAGGGAGCTCTGGAAACACCATATATTTT
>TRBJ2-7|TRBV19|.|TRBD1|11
CATQGAYEQYF
TGTGCCACCCAGGGGGCCTACGAGCAGTACTTC
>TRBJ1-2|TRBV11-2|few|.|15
CASSLVSGSWDGYTF
TGTGCCAGCAGCTTAGTCAGCGGCAGTTGGGATGGCTACACCTTC
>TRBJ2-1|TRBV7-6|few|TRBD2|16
CASSVYGTSVYNEQFF
TGTGCCAGCAGCGTTTACGGGACTAGCGTCTACAATGAGCAGTTCTTC
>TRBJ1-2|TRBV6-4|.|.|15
CASSGSPDSSYGYTF
TGTGCCAGCAGTGGCTCACCGGACAGCTCTTATGGCTACACCTTC
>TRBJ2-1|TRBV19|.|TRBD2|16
CASSMDGSGRGGEQFF
TGTGCCAGTAGTATGGATGGGAGCGGGAGGGGTGGTGAGCAGTTCTTC
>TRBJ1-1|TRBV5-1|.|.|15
CASSLRGYGNTEAFF
TGCGCCAGCAGCTTGCGGGGATATGGGAACACTGAAGCTTTCTTT
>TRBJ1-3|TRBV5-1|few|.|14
CASSYDGSGNTIYF
TGCGCCAGCAGCTACGACGGCTCTGGAAACACCATATATTTT
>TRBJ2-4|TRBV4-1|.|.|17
CASSHDTTSGAKNIQYF
TGCGCCAGCAGCCACGATACAACGAGCGGGGCCAAAAACATTCAGTACTTC
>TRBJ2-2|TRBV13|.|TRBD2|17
CASSSGLAGVRTGELFF
TGTGCCAGCAGCTCTGGACTAGCGGGGGTAAGGACCGGGGAGCTGTTTTTT
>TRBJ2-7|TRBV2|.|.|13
CASSVNSVGEQYF
TGTGCCAGCAGTGTTAATAGCGTTGGCGAGCAGTACTTC
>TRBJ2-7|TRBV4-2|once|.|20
CASSQDLRRGWDRVSYEQYF
TGTGCCAGCAGCCAAGATCTGCGGCGCGGTTGGGATAGGGTTTCCTACGAGCAGTACTTC
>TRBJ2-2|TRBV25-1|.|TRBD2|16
CASPPGLAEYTGELFF
TGTGCCAGTCCCCCGGGACTAGCGGAGTACACCGGGGAGCTGTTTTTT
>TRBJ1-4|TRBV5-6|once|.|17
CASSYSIWLGGNEKLFF
TGTGCCAGCAGCTACTCTATATGGCTCGGAGGGAATGAAAAACTGTTTTTT
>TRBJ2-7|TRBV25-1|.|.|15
CASSGPGTAAYEQYF
TGTGCCAGCAGTGGACCCGGGACCGCCGCCTACGAGCAGTACTTC
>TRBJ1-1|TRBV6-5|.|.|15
CASSPAGSIDTEAFF
TGTGCCAGCAGTCCGGCCGGGTCTATCGACACTGAAGCTTTCTTT
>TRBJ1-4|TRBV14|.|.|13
CASIRGFREKLFF
TGTGCCAGCATAAGGGGCTTTCGTGAAAAACTGTTTTTT
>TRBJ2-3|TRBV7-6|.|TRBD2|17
CASSLVSGATSADTQYF
TGTGCCAGCAGCTTAGTCAGTGGGGCGACTAGCGCAGATACGCAGTATTTT